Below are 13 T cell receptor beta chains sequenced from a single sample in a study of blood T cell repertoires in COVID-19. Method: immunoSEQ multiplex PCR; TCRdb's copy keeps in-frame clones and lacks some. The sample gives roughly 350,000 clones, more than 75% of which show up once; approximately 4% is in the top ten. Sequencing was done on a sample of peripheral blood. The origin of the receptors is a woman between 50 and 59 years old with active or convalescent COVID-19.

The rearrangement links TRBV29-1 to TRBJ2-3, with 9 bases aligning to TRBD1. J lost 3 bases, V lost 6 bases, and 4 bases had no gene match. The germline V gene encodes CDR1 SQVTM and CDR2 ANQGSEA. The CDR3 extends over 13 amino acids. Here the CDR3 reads CSVKGQGTDTQYF. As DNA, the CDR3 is TGCAGCGTGAAGGGACAGGGAACAGATACGCAGTATTTT.

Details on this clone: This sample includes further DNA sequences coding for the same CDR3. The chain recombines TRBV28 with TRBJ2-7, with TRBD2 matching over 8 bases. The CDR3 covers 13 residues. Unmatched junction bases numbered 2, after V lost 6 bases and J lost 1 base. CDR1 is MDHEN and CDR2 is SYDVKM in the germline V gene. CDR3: CASRPSGSYEQYF. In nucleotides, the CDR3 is TGTGCCAGCAGGCCTAGCGGGTCCTACGAGCAGTACTTC.

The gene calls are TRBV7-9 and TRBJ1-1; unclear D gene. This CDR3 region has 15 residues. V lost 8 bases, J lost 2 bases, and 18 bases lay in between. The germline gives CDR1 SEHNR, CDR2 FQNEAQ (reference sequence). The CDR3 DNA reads TGTGCCAGCCTAGGAAGCTCTGAAGGAAACACTGAAGCTTTCTTT. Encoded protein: CASLGSSEGNTEAFF.

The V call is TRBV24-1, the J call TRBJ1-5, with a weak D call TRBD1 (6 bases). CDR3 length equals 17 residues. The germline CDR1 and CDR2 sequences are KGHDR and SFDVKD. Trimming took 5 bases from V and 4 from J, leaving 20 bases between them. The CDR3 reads CATSGRTGRDINQPQHF. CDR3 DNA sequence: TGTGCCACCAGTGGACGGACCGGAAGGGACATTAATCAGCCCCAGCATTTT.

The CDR3 DNA sequence: TGTGCCAGCAGCCCGTCCCGGGACAGGGGGATCGAGCAGTACTTC. Its translation: CASSPSRDRGIEQYF. The rearrangement uses TRBV7-8 and TRBJ2-7; 11 bases agree with TRBD1. Germline CDR1 reads SGHVS; CDR2 reads FQNEAQ. The CDR3 runs to 15 residues. V was pared by 5 bases and J by 6 bases, with 9 bases of the junction left unmatched.

The chain's CDR3 is CAWSPVGQGNYGYTF. CDR3 sequence (DNA): TGTGCCTGGAGTCCTGTAGGACAGGGAAACTATGGCTACACCTTC. V is TRBV30 and J is TRBJ1-2, with 8 bases identical to TRBD1. V shed 2 bases, J shed 2 bases, and the junction held 7 bases outside the gene matches. The CDR3 length is 15 residues. Per the germline V gene, CDR1 is GTSNPN and CDR2 is SVGIG (reference sequence).

The CDR3 bases are TGTGCCTGGAGTGCATCCCGGACAGGGGGCACGGCTAACTATGGCTACACCTTC. Its translation: CAWSASRTGGTANYGYTF. V gene TRBV30 combines with J gene TRBJ1-2, with TRBD1 matching 11 bases. The CDR3 loop spans 18 amino acids. The germline V gene has CDR1 GTSNPN and CDR2 SVGIG (reference sequence). Unmatched junction bases numbered 10, after V lost 1 base and J lost 0 bases.

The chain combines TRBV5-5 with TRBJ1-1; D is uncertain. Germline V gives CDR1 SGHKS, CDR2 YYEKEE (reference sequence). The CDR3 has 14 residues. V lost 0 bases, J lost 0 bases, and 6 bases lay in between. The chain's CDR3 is CASSLANLNTEAFF. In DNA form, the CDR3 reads TGTGCCAGCAGCTTGGCCAATTTGAACACTGAAGCTTTCTTT.

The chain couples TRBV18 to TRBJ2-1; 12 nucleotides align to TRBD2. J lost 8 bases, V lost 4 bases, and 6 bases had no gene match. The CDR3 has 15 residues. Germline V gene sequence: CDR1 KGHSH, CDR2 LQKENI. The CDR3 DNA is TGTGCCAGCTCACTACTAGCGGGAGGTTTAGATGAGCAGTTCTTC. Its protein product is CASSLLAGGLDEQFF.

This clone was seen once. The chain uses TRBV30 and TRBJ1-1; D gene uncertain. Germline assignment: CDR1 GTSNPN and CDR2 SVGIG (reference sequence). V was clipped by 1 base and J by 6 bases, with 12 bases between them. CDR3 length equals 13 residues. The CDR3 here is CAWSDHGSAEAFF. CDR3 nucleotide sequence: TGTGCCTGGAGTGATCACGGGTCAGCTGAAGCTTTCTTT.

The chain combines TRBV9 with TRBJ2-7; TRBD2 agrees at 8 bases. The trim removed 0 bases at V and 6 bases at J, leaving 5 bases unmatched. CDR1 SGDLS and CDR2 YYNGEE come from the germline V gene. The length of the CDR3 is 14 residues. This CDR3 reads CASSVGGGRGEQYF. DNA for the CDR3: TGTGCCAGCAGCGTAGGCGGGGGGCGCGGCGAGCAGTACTTC.

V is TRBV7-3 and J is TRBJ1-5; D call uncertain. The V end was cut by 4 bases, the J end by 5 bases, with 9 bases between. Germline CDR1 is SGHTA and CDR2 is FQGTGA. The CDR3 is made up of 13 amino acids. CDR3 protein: CASSSRPDQPQHF. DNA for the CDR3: TGTGCCAGCAGCTCACGCCCGGATCAGCCCCAGCATTTT.

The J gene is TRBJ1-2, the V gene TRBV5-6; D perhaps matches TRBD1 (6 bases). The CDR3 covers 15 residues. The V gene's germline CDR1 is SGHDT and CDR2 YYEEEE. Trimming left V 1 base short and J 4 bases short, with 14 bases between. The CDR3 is CASSLSGDFSYGYTF. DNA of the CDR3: TGTGCCAGCAGCTTGTCAGGGGATTTTAGCTATGGCTACACCTTC.